This T cell receptor (beta chain) was identified during a study of beta chain bispecific antibodies for T cell cancers. Overall study: TRBV sequencing of surviving healthy T cells measured each family's depletion.

A single record per CDR3 protein comes from TCRdb applying MiXCR to the 5' RACE reads. The sample records 15,000 to 20,000 distinct CDR3 sequences, about 1.9% being singletons. Looked up from germline, CDR1 is LNHDA and CDR2 is SQIVND (reference sequence). V was shortened by 8 bases and J by 5 bases, with 10 bases between the two germline ends. The CDR3 runs 13 residues. General study results and limits: The leukemia cells, rather than normal T cells, gave most of the targeted TRBV signal.

Expansion lasted 3 days, with either anti-CD3 antibody OKT3 or CD3/CD28 beads. This clonotype has at least ten counts. What it binds is unknown. The chain employs TRBV19 and TRBJ1-6; D gene ambiguous. The sequenced sample consisted of healthy donor T cells cultured with leukemia cells. The sequence was collected from a human donor in good health. Some clones in this sample may be carry-over from other donors' samples. CDR3 in amino acids: CASSWGDNSPLHF. For the CDR3, the DNA is TGTGCCAGTTCTTGGGGTGATAATTCACCCCTCCACTTT.